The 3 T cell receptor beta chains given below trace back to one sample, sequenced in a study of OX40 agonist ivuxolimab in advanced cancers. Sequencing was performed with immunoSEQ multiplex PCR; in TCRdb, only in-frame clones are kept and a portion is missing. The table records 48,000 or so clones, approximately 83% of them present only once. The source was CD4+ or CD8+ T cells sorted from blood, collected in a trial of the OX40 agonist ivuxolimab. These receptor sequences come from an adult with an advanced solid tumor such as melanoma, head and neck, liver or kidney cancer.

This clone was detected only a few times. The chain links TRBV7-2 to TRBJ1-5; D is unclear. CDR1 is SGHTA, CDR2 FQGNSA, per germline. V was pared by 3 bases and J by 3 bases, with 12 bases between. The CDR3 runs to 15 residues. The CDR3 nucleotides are TGTGCCAGCAGCTTCGGAACCAGTCCCAATCAGCCCCAGCATTTT. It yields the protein CASSFGTSPNQPQHF.

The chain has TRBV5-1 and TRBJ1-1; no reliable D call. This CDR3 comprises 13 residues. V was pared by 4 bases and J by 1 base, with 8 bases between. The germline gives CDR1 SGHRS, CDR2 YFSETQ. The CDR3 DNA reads TGCGCCAGCAGCCAGCAGGCGAACACTGAAGCTTTCTTT. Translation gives CASSQQANTEAFF.

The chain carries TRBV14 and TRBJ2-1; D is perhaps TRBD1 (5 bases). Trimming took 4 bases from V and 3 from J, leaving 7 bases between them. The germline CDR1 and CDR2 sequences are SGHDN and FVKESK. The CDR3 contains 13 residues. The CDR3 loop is CASSRQLYNEQFF. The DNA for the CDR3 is TGTGCCAGCAGCCGACAGCTCTACAATGAGCAGTTCTTC. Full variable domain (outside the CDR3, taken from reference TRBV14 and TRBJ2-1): EAGVTQFPSHSVIEKGQTVTLRCDPISGHDNLYWYRRVMGKEIKFLLHFVKESKQDESGMPNNRFLAERTGGTYSTLKVQPAELEDSGVYFCASSRQLYNEQFFGPGTRLTVL.